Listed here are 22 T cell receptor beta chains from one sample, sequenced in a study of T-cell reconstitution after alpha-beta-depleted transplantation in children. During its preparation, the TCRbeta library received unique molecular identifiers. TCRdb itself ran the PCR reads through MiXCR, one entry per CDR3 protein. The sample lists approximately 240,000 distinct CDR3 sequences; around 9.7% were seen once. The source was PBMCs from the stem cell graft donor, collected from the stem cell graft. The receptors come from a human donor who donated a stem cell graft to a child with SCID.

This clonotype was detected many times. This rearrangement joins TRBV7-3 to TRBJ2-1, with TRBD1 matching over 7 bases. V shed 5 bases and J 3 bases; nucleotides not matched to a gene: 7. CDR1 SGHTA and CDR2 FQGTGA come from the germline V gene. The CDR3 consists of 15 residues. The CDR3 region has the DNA TGTGCCAGCAGCGTGAACAGGGGCGACTACAATGAGCAGTTCTTC. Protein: CASSVNRGDYNEQFF.

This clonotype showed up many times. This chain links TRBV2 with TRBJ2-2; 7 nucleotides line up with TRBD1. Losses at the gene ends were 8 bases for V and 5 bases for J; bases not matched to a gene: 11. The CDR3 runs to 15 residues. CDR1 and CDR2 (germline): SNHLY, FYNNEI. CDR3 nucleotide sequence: TGTGCCAGCTCAAGAGGGGGCCTCAGAACCGGGGAGCTGTTTTTT. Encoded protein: CASSRGGLRTGELFF.

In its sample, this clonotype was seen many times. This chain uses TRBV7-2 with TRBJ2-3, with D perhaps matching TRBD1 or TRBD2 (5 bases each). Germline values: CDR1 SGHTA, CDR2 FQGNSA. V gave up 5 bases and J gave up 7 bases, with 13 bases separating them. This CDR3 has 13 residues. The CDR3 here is CASSPTGGNTQYF. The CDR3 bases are TGTGCCAGCAGCCCTACTGGGGGAAATACGCAGTATTTT.

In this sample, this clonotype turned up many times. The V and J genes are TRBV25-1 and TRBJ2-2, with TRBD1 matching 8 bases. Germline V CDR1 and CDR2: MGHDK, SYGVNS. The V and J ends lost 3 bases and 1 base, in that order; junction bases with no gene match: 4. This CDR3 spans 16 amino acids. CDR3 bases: TGTGCCAGCAGTGATTTCGGACAGGGGAACACCGGGGAGCTGTTTTTT. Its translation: CASSDFGQGNTGELFF.

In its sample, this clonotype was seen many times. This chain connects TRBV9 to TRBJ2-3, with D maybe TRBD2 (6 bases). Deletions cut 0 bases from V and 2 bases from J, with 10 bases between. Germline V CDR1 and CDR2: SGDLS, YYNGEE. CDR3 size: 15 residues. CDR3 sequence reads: CASSVGAGITDTQYF. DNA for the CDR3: TGTGCCAGCAGCGTAGGTGCGGGGATCACAGATACGCAGTATTTT.

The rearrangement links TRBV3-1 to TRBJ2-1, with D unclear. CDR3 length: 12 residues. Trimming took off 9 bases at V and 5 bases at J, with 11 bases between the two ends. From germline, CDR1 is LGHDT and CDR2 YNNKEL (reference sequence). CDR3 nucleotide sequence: TGTGCCAGTGGCCGTCAAGACAATGAGCAGTTCTTC. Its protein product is CASGRQDNEQFF.

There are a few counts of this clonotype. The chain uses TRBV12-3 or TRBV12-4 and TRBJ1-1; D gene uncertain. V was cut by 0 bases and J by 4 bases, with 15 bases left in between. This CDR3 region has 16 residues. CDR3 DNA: TGTGCCAGCAGTTTAGCTTACGCCCCAGTCCTCACTGAAGCTTTCTTT. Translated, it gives CASSLAYAPVLTEAFF.

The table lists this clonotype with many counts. The CDR3: CASSPKRGGRTDTQYF. In DNA, the CDR3 is TGTGCCAGCAGCCCGAAGCGGGGGGGACGCACAGATACGCAGTATTTT. This rearrangement joins TRBV7-2 to TRBJ2-3; 10 positions agree with TRBD2. Trimming cost V 5 bases and J 1 base; bases outside gene matches: 6. CDR3 length: 16 amino acids. The germline V gene encodes CDR1 SGHTA and CDR2 FQGNSA. The full variable domain, with the rest looked up from reference TRBV7-2 and TRBJ2-3, is GAGVSQSPSNKVTEKGKDVELRCDPISGHTALYWYRQSLGQGLEFLIYFQGNSAPDKSGLPSDRFSAERTGGSVSTLTIQRTQQEDSAVYLCASSPKRGGRTDTQYFGPGTRLTVL.

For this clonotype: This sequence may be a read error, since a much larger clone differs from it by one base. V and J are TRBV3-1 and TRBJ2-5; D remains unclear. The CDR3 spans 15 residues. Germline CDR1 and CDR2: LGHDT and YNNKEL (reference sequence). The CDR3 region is CASSPGLLVQETPYF. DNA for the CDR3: TGTGCCAGCAGCCCTGGTCTGCTGGTACAAGAGACCCCGTACTTC.

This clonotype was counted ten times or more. CDR3 sequence reads: CASSLGSTGRETQYF. The CDR3 DNA reads TGCGCCAGCAGCTTGGGATCTACAGGGAGAGAGACCCAGTACTTC. The gene calls are TRBV5-1 and TRBJ2-5; tentative D call: TRBD1 (6 bases). Trimming removed 0 bases at V and 4 bases at J, with 13 bases between. Germline-derived CDR1 and CDR2 are SGHRS and YFSETQ. This CDR3 has 15 amino acids.

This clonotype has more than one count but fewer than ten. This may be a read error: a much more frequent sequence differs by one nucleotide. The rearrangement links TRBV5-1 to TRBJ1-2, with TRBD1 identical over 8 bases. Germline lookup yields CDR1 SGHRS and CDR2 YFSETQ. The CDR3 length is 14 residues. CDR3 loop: CASSWADRGYGDTF. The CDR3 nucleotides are TGCGCCAGCAGCTGGGCTGACAGGGGCTATGGCGACACCTTC.

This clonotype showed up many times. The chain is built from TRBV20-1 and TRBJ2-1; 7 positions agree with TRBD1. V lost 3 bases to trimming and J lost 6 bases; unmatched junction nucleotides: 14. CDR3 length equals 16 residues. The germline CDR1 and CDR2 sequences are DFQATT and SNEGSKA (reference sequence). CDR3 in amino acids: CSASETPGQYLNEQFF. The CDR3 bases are TGCAGTGCTAGTGAGACACCGGGACAGTACCTCAATGAGCAGTTCTTC.

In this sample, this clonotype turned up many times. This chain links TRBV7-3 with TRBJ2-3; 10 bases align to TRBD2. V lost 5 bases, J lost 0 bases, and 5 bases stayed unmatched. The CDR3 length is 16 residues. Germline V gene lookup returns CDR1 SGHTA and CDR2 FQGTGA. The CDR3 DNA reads TGTGCCAGCAGCACGGGACTAGCGCGGAGCACAGATACGCAGTATTTT. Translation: CASSTGLARSTDTQYF. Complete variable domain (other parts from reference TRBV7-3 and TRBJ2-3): GAGVSQTPSNKVTEKGKYVELRCDPISGHTALYWYRQSLGQGPEFLIYFQGTGAADDSGLPNDRFFAVRPEGSVSTLKIQRTERGDSAVYLCASSTGLARSTDTQYFGPGTRLTVL.

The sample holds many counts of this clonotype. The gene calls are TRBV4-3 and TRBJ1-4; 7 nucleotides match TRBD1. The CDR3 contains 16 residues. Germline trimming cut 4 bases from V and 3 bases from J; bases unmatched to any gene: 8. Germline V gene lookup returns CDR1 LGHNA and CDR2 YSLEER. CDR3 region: CASSRANRGANEKLFF. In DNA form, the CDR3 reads TGCGCCAGCAGCCGGGCGAACAGGGGAGCTAATGAAAAACTGTTTTTT.

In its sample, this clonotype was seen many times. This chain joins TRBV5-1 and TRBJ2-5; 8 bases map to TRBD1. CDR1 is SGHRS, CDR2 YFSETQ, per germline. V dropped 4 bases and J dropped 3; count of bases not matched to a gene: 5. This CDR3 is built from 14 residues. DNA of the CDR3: TGCGCCAGCAGCCCAGGACAGGGTGAAGAGACCCAGTACTTC. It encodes CASSPGQGEETQYF.

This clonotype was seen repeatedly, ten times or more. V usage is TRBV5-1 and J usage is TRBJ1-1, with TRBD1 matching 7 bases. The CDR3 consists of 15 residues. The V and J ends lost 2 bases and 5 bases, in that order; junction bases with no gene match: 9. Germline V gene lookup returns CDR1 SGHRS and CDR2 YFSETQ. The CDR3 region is CASSFLDRVRTEAFF. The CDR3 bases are TGCGCCAGCAGCTTTCTTGACAGGGTAAGGACTGAAGCTTTCTTT.

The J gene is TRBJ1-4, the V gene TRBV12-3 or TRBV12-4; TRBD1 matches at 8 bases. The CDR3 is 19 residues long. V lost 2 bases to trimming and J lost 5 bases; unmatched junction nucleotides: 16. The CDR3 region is CASSLSGGAGWGWNEKLFF. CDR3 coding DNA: TGTGCCAGCAGTTTATCAGGGGGCGCAGGATGGGGGTGGAATGAAAAACTGTTTTTT.

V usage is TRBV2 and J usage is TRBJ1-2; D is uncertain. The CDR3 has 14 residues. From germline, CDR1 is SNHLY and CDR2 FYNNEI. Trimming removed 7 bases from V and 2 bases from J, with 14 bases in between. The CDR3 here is CASTPLRGNYGYTF. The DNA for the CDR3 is TGTGCCAGCACCCCCCTTAGAGGGAACTATGGCTACACCTTC.

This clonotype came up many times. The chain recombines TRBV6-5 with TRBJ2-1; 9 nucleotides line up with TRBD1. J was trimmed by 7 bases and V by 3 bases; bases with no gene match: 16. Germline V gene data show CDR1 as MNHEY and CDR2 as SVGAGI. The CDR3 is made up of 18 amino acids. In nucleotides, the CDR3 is TGTGCCAGCAGTTATATGCCCCACAGGGGGCGCGATTTTAATGAGCAGTTCTTC. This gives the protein CASSYMPHRGRDFNEQFF.

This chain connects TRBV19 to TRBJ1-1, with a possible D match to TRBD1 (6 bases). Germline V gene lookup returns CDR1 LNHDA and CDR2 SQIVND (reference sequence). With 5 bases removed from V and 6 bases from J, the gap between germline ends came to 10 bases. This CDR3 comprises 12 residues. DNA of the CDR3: TGTGCCAGTAGTCCAGGGGTCGCTGAAGCTTTCTTT. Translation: CASSPGVAEAFF. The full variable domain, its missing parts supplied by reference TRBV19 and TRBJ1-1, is DGGITQSPKYLFRKEGQNVTLSCEQNLNHDAMYWYRQDPGQGLRLIYYSQIVNDFQKGDIAEGYSVSREKKESFPLTVTSAQKNPTAFYLCASSPGVAEAFFGQGTRLTVV.

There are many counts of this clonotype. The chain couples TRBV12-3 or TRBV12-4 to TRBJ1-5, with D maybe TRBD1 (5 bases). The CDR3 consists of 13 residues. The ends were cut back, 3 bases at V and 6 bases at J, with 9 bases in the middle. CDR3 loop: CASSFQGSQPQHF. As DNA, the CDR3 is TGTGCCAGCAGTTTTCAGGGTTCTCAGCCCCAGCATTTT.

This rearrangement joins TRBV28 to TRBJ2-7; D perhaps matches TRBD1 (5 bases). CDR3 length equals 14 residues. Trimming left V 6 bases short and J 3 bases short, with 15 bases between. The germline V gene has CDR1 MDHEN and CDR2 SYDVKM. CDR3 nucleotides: TGTGCCAGCAGCCTCCAGGGAATAAACTACGAGCAGTACTTC. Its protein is CASSLQGINYEQYF. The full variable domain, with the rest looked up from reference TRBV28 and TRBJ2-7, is DVKVTQSSRYLVKRTGEKVFLECVQDMDHENMFWYRQDPGLGLRLIYFSYDVKMKEKGDIPEGYSVSREKKERFSLILESASTNQTSMYLCASSLQGINYEQYFGPGTRLTVT.